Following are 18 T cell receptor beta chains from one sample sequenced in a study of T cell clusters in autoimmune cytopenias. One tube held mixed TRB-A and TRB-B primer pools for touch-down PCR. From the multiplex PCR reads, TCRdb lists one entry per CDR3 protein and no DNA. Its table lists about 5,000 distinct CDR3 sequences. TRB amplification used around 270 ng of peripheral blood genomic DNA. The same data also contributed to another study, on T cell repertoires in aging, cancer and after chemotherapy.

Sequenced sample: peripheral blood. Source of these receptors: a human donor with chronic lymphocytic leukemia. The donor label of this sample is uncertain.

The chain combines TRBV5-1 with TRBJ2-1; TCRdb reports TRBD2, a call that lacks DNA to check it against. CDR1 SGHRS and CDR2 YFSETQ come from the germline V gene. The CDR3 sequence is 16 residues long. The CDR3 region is CASSFLAGGPNNEQFF.

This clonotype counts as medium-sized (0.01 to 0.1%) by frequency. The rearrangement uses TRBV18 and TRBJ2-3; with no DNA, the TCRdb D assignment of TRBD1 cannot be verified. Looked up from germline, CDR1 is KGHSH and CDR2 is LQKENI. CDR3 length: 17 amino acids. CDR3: CASSSSTTGYSTDTQYF.

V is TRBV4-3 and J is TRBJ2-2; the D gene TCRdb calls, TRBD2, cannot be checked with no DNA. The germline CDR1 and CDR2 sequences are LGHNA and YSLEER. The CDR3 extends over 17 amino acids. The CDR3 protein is CASSQDWASGVSGELFF.

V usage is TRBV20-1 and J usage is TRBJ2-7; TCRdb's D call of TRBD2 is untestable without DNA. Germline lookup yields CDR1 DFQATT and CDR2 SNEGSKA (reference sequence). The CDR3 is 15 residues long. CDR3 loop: CSARKRTSASYEQYF.

The CDR3 reads CSAHNPGLAGFADTQYF. J is TRBJ2-3 and V is TRBV20-1; no DNA is available, so the TRBD2 call from TCRdb remains unchecked. The CDR3 contains 17 residues. CDR1 and CDR2 from the germline V gene are DFQATT and SNEGSKA (reference sequence).

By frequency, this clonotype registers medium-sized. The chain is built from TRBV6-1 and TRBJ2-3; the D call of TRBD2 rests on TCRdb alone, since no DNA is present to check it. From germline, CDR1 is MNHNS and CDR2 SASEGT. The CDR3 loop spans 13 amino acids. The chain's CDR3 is CASTGTWADTQYF.

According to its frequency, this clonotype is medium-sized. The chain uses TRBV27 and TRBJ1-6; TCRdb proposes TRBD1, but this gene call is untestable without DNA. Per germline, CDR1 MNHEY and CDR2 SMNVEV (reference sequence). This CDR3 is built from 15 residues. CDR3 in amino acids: CASSLAQGVNSPLHF.

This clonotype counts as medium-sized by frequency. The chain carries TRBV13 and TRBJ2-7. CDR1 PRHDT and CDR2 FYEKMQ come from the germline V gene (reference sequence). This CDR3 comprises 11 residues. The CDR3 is CASSLVDEQYF.

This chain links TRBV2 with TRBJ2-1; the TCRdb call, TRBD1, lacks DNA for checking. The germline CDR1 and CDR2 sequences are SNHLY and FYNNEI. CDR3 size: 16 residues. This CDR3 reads CASSDKGTGGYNEQFF. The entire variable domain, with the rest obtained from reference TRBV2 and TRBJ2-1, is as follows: EPEVTQTPSHQVTQMGQEVILRCVPISNHLYFYWYRQILGQKVEFLVSFYNNEISEKSEIFDDQFSVERPDGSNFTLKIRSTKLEDSAMYFCASSDKGTGGYNEQFFGPGTRLTVL.

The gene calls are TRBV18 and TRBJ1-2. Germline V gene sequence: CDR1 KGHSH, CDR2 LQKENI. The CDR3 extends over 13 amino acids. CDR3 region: CASSPMGFYGYTF.

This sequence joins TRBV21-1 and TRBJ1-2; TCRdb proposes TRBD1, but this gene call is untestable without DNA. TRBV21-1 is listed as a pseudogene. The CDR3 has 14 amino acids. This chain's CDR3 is CASSNLKQGRGYTF.

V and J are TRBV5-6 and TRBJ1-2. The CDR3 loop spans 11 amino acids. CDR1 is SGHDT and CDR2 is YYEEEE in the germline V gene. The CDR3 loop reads CASSLGPGYTF.

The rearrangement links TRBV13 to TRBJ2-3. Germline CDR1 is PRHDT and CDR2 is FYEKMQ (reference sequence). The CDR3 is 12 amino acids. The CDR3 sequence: CASSREVDTQYF.

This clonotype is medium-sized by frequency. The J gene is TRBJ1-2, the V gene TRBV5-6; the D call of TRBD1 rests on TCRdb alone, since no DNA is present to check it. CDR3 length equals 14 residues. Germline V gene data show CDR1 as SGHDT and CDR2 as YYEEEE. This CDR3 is CASRIAGTAYGYTF.

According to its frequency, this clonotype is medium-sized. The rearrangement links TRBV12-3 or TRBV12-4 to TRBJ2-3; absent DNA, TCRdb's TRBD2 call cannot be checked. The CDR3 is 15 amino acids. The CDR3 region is CASRRRGLGADTQYF.

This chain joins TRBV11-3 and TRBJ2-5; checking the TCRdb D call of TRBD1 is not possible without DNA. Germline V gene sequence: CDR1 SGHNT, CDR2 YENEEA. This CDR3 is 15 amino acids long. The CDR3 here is CASSFGLQGKETQYF.

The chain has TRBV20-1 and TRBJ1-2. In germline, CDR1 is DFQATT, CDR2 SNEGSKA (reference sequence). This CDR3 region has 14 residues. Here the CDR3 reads CSASVEDGGYGYTF.

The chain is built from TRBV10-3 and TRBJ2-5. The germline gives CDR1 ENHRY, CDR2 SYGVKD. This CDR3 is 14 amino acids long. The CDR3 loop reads CAISESTGPKTQYF.